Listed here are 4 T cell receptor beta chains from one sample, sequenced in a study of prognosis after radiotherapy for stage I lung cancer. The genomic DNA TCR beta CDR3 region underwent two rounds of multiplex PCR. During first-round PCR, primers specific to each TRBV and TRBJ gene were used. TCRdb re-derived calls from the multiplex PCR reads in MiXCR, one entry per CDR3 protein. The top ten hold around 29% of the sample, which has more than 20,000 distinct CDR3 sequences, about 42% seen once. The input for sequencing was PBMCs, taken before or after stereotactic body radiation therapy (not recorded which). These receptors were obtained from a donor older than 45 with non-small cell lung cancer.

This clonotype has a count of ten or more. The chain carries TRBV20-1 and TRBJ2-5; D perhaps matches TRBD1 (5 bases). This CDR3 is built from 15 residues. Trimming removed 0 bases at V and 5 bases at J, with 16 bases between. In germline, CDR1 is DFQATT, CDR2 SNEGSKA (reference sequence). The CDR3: CSAREVGRESETQYF. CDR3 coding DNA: TGCAGTGCTAGAGAGGTGGGCAGGGAAAGTGAGACCCAGTACTTC.

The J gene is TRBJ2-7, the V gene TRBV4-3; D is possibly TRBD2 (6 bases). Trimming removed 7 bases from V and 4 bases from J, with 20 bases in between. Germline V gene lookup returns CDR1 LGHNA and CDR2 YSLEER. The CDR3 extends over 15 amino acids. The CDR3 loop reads CASNYTGTPPYEQYF. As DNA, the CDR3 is TGCGCCAGCAACTACACCGGGACTCCCCCTTACGAGCAGTACTTC.

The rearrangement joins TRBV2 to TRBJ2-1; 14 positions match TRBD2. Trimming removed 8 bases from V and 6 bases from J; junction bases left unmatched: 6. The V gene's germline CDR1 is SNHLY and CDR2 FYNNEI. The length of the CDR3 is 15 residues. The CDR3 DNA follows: TGTGCCAGCGGGACTAGCGGGGGCACACTCAATGAGCAGTTCTTC. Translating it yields CASGTSGGTLNEQFF.

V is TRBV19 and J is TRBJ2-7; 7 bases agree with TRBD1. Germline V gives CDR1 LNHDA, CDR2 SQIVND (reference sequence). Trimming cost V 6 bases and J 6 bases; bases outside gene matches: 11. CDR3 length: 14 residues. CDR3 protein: CASSSGTAFGEQYF. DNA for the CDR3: TGTGCCAGTAGCTCCGGGACAGCGTTTGGCGAGCAGTACTTC.